Sequencing of this T cell receptor beta chain was carried out in a study of blood T cells in healthy people across ages. Study details: Every two T cells gave about one barcoded beta molecule via template switching.

Alongside a J-beta primer mix, a sample-barcoded 5' primer served in a second PCR lasting 7 to 11 cycles. Each cDNA molecule received a tag from a template-switch adaptor that had 12 random nucleotides. TCRdb reprocessed the 5' RACE reads with MiXCR, giving one entry per CDR3 protein. This sample has roughly 1.9 million distinct CDR3 sequences; about two fifths occur once, and the top ten carry 20% to 25%. This clonotype came up many times. Its antigen is as yet unknown. Points from the study as a whole: Donor CMV status, an unknown factor, possibly confounded changes in expanded clonotypes.

The germline V gene has CDR1 SGHTA and CDR2 FQGNSA. This CDR3 spans 14 amino acids. V was clipped by 3 bases and J by 1 base, with 9 bases between them. The V call is TRBV7-2, the J call TRBJ1-1, with D uncertain. This clonotype was sampled from a human donor in good health. The sample taken for sequencing was blood. This CDR3 reads CASSFSPGNTEAFF. The CDR3 DNA reads as TGTGCCAGCAGCTTCTCACCGGGGAACACTGAAGCTTTCTTT.